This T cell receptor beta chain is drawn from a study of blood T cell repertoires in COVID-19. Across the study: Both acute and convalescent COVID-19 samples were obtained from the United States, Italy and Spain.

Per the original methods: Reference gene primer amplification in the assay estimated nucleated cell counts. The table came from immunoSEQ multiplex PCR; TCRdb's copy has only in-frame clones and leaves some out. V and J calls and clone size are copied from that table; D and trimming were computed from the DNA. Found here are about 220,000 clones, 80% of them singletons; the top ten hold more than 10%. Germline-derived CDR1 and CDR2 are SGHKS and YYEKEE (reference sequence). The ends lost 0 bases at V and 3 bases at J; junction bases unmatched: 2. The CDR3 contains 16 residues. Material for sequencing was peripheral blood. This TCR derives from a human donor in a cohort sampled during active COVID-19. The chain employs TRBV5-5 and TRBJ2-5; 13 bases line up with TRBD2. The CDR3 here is CASSLAGTSGKETQYF. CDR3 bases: TGTGCCAGCAGCTTGGCGGGGACTAGCGGGAAAGAGACCCAGTACTTC. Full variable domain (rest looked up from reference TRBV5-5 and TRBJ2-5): DAGVTQSPTHLIKTRGQQVTLRCSPISGHKSVSWYQQVLGQGPQFIFQYYEKEERGRGNFPDRFSARQFPNYSSELNVNALLLGDSALYLCASSLAGTSGKETQYFGPGTRLLVL.